The clone carrying this T cell receptor beta chain was seen repeatedly, ten times or more. Its matching antigen is unknown. This record belongs to a study of CD8 T cells in ankylosing spondylitis. The study's findings and limits: Researchers reportedly found disease-linked clones significantly enriched in matched ankylosing spondylitis synovial fluid.

Germline CDR1 MGHDK, CDR2 SYGVNS. The CDR3 spans 15 residues. The V gene end was trimmed by 2 bases and the J gene end by 7 bases; junction bases not matched to a gene: 7. TCRdb used MiXCR to reprocess the 5' RACE reads, holding one entry per CDR3 protein. The sample includes roughly 220,000 distinct CDR3 sequences, under 12% of them seen just once. J is TRBJ2-1 and V is TRBV25-1; TRBD2 matches 8 bases. The sequence came from a male donor with ankylosing spondylitis or in good health (not recorded which). Sequenced input: blood, either unsorted or a sorted T cell fraction (not recorded which). As DNA, the CDR3 is TGTGCCAGCAGTGAAGACGTAATAGCGGGAAATGAGCAGTTCTTC. Encoded protein: CASSEDVIAGNEQFF.